What follows are 9 T cell receptor beta chains derived from one specimen sequenced in a study of blood T cell repertoires in COVID-19. Some clones are missing from TCRdb's copy, which holds only in-frame ones; the method was immunoSEQ multiplex PCR. The data hold over 200,000 clones, with roughly 80% observed a single time. Sequencing used peripheral blood. These receptors originate from a woman older than 75 with acute or convalescent COVID-19.

The chain employs TRBV10-3 and TRBJ1-1; D perhaps matches TRBD1 (5 bases). Germline CDR1 is ENHRY and CDR2 is SYGVKD. Between the trimmed V and J ends, which lost 3 bases and 10 bases, there was a span of 15 bases. The CDR3 runs 13 residues. The CDR3 DNA reads TGTGCCATCAGTGAAAGTGACAGCCTCAGAGCTTTCTTT. Its translation is CAISESDSLRAFF.

The V and J genes are TRBV5-1 and TRBJ2-5; 12 bases align to TRBD1. The V gene's germline CDR1 is SGHRS and CDR2 YFSETQ. Trimming at V came to 1 base and at J to 5 bases, leaving 9 bases not matched to a gene. CDR3 length: 17 residues. DNA of the CDR3: TGCGCCAGCAGCTTGTCCCCCGGGACAGGGGGCGCCGAGACCCAGTACTTC. This encodes CASSLSPGTGGAETQYF.

V gene TRBV6-2 or TRBV6-3 combines with J gene TRBJ2-5; D perhaps matches TRBD1 (8 bases). Trimming shortened V by 5 bases and J by 4 bases, and 14 bases separated the two germline ends. This CDR3 has 14 amino acids. Germline CDR1 MNHEY, CDR2 SVGEGT. CDR3: CASSQNRGGETQYF. The CDR3 DNA sequence: TGTGCCAGCAGTCAGAACAGGGGGGGAGAGACCCAGTACTTC.

The J gene is TRBJ2-3, the V gene TRBV7-3, with 10 positions matching TRBD2. In germline, CDR1 is SGHTA, CDR2 FQGTGA. The V segment lost 1 base and the J segment 5 bases; nucleotides outside the gene matches: 12. CDR3 length: 18 amino acids. The CDR3 DNA sequence: TGTGCCAGCAGCTTAAGGGCTGGACTAGCGGAGGGGGAAGATACGCAGTATTTT. Residues: CASSLRAGLAEGEDTQYF.

The V and J genes are TRBV18 and TRBJ2-2, with D unresolved. The CDR3 is made up of 12 amino acids. V lost 1 base and J lost 5, with 2 bases in between. The germline CDR1 and CDR2 sequences are KGHSH and LQKENI. CDR3: CASSPLTGELFF. Written as DNA, the CDR3 is TGTGCCAGCTCACCACTAACCGGGGAGCTGTTTTTT.

The gene calls are TRBV3-1 (or the pseudogene TRBV3-2) and TRBJ1-2; 8 positions match TRBD1. The ends lost 2 bases at V and 8 bases at J; junction bases unmatched: 4. This CDR3 contains 13 residues. Looked up from germline, CDR1 is LGHDT and CDR2 is YNNKEL (reference sequence). CDR3 amino acids: CASSQLQGEGYTF. In DNA form, the CDR3 reads TGTGCCAGCAGCCAACTACAGGGGGAAGGCTACACCTTC.

The rearrangement joins TRBV11-3 to TRBJ1-3, with D perhaps TRBD1 (5 bases). There are 13 residues in the CDR3. CDR1 is SGHNT, CDR2 YENEEA, per germline. V was clipped by 5 bases and J by 6 bases, with 11 bases between them. The CDR3 DNA is TGTGCCAGCAGCGCCCCGGGGGAAAACACCATATATTTT. It is translated as CASSAPGENTIYF.

This clone was seen only once. The chain links TRBV11-2 to TRBJ2-7, with D possibly matching TRBD2 (6 bases). V was trimmed by 2 bases and J by 2 bases, leaving 13 bases between them. The V gene's germline CDR1 is SGHAT and CDR2 FQNNGV. This CDR3 has 15 amino acids. The CDR3 nucleotides read TGTGCCAGCAGCTTATTCACGGGAGCCACCTACGAGCAGTACTTC. Its protein product is CASSLFTGATYEQYF.

This clone was counted a single time. J is TRBJ2-3 and V is TRBV19; D not resolved. Per germline, CDR1 LNHDA and CDR2 SQIVND (reference sequence). The CDR3 length is 12 residues. Deletions cut 4 bases from V and 4 bases from J, with 6 bases between. For the CDR3, the DNA is TGTGCCAGTAGTACTCCCCCAGATACGCAGTATTTT. It specifies CASSTPPDTQYF.